This T cell receptor (beta chain) appears in the sequencing data of a study of beta chain features in type 1 diabetes. The CDR3 has 14 residues. The junction had 11 bases not matched to a gene; V was cut back by 7 bases and J by 5 bases. Germline CDR1 and CDR2: SNHLY and FYNNEI. The whole isolated RNA underwent reverse transcription, so sequencing captured expressed TCRB transcripts. Only in-frame clones appear in the TCRdb table, and some are missing; sequencing was by immunoSEQ multiplex PCR. The table includes 330,000 or so clones, around a fifth detected once. The receptor comes from a woman aged 18-29 years in good health. V and J are TRBV2 and TRBJ2-7, with 7 bases aligning to TRBD1. Sequences were obtained from naive CD4+ T cells from blood. CDR3 coding DNA: TGTGCCAGCACTCGACAGGGCGGGTCCGACGAGCAGTACTTC. This encodes CASTRQGGSDEQYF.